These 5 T cell receptor beta chains originate from one sample sequenced in a study of beta chain features in type 1 diabetes. Sequenced material consisted of expressed TCRB transcripts (all of the isolated RNA was reverse transcribed). Sequencing used immunoSEQ multiplex PCR; TCRdb keeps in-frame clones, though not all of them. The sample has around 160,000 clones, under 60% seen once; the top ten hold 0.4% to 0.5%. Input material: Tregs from blood. Receptor source: a man younger than 35 in good health.

This clone occurred a few times. J is TRBJ1-1 and V is TRBV28, with 7 bases matching TRBD1. This CDR3 is built from 13 residues. The J segment lost 4 bases and the V segment lost 6 bases, leaving 5 bases of the junction unmatched. CDR1 and CDR2 from the germline V gene are MDHEN and SYDVKM. The CDR3 region has the DNA TGTGCCAGCAGCTTGACAGGGACCACTGAAGCTTTCTTT. Its translation: CASSLTGTTEAFF.

This chain connects TRBV7-9 to TRBJ1-3; D not certain. Trimming shortened V by 2 bases and J by 0 bases, and 14 bases separated the two germline ends. From germline, CDR1 is SEHNR and CDR2 FQNEAQ (reference sequence). CDR3 length equals 17 residues. The CDR3 spells CASSLLAGPSSGNTIYF. The CDR3 nucleotides are TGTGCCAGCAGCTTACTGGCAGGCCCGAGCTCTGGAAACACCATATATTTT.

CDR3 protein: CATLSTSGKYNEQFF. The CDR3 DNA sequence: TGTGCCACCCTGTCGACTAGCGGGAAATACAATGAGCAGTTCTTC. The gene calls are TRBV28 and TRBJ2-1; 11 bases match TRBD2. V shed 10 bases and J 4 bases; nucleotides not matched to a gene: 9. Germline CDR1 and CDR2: MDHEN and SYDVKM. The CDR3 runs 15 residues.

In this sample, this clone turned up a few times. This chain links TRBV6-5 with TRBJ1-5; D gene unclear. With 5 bases removed from V and 7 bases from J, the gap between germline ends came to 18 bases. The CDR3 has 15 residues. The germline V gene encodes CDR1 MNHEY and CDR2 SVGAGI. DNA for the CDR3: TGTGCCAGCAGTCCCAAACTCCGAGGTACCCAGCCCCAGCATTTT. It specifies CASSPKLRGTQPQHF.

In this sample, this clone turned up once. This sequence joins TRBV30 and TRBJ2-3; 8 bases match TRBD1. This CDR3 region has 15 residues. Germline V gene data show CDR1 as GTSNPN and CDR2 as SVGIG (reference sequence). J gave up 1 base and V 4 bases, and 7 bases lay outside the gene matches. The CDR3: CAWTQLTGGTDTQYF. The DNA of the CDR3 is TGTGCCTGGACTCAATTGACAGGGGGCACAGATACGCAGTATTTT.